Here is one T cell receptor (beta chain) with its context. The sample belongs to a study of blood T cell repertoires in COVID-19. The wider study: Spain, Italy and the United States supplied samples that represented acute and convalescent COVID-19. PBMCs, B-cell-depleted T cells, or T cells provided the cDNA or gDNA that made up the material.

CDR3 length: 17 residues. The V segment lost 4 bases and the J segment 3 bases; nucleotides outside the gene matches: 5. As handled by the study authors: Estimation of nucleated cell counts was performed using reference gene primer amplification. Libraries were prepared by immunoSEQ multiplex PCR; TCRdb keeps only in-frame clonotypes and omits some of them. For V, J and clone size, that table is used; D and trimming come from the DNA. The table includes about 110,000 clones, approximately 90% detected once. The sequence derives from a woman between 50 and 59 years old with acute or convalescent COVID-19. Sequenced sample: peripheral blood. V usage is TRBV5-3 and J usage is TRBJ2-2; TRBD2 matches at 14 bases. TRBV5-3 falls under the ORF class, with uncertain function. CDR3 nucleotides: TGTGCCAGAAGCGGGACTAGCGGGGGAGTCGACACCGGGGAGCTGTTTTTT. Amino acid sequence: CARSGTSGGVDTGELFF.